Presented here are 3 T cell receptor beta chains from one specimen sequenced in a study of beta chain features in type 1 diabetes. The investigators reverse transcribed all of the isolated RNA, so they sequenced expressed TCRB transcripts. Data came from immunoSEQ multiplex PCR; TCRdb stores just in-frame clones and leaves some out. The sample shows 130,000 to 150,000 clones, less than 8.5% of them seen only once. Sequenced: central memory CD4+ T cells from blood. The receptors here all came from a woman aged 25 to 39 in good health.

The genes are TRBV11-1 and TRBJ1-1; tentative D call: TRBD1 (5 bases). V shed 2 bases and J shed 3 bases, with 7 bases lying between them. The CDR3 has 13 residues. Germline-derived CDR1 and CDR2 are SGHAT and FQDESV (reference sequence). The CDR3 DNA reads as TGTGCCAGCAGCTTAATACAGGACACTGAAGCTTTCTTT. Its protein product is CASSLIQDTEAFF.

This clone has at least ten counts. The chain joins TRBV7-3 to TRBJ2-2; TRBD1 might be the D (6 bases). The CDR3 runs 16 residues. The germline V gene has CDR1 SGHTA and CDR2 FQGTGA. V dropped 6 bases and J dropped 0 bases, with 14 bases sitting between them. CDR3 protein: CASSKGHLANTGELFF. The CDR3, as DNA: TGTGCCAGCAGTAAGGGACACCTTGCGAACACCGGGGAGCTGTTTTTT.

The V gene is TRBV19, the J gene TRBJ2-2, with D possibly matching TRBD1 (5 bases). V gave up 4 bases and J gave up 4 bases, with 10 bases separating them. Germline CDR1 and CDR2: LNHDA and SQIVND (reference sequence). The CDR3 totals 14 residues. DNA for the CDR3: TGTGCCAGTAGTACCCAGGGAAGCACCGGGGAGCTGTTTTTT. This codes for CASSTQGSTGELFF.